Presented here are 3 T cell receptor beta chains from one specimen sequenced in a study of OX40 agonist ivuxolimab in advanced cancers. Profiled with immunoSEQ multiplex PCR; TCRdb holds only in-frame clones, not every one. The sample lists tens of thousands of clones; 80% were seen once. The source material was CD4+ or CD8+ T cells sorted from blood, sampled in a trial of the OX40 agonist ivuxolimab. The receptor source for this set is an adult with an advanced solid tumor such as melanoma, head and neck, liver or kidney cancer.

The V and J genes are TRBV4-1 and TRBJ2-7; 15 nucleotides agree with TRBD2. This CDR3 has 18 residues. CDR1 is MGHRA, CDR2 YSYEKL, per germline. V gave up 1 base and J gave up 2 bases; unmatched junction bases: 6. The chain's CDR3 is CASSQGGLAGGPPYEQYF. The CDR3 DNA sequence: TGCGCCAGCAGCCAAGGAGGACTAGCGGGGGGGCCCCCCTACGAGCAGTACTTC.

V gene TRBV4-2 combines with J gene TRBJ1-2, with D tentatively TRBD1 (5 bases). This CDR3 spans 16 amino acids. Germline V gene sequence: CDR1 LGHNA, CDR2 YNFKEQ. V shed 1 base and J shed 1 base, with 13 bases lying between them. This CDR3 reads CASSQGGGENNYGYTF. In nucleotides, the CDR3 is TGTGCCAGCAGCCAAGGGGGCGGCGAAAATAACTATGGCTACACCTTC.

This chain links TRBV5-4 with TRBJ2-2, with 11 positions matching TRBD2. V lost 2 bases and J lost 3; bases outside the gene matches: 3. The germline gives CDR1 SGHNT, CDR2 YYREEE (reference sequence). There are 16 residues in the CDR3. Here the CDR3 DNA reads TGTGCCAGCAGCTTTTCACTAGCGGGGGACACCGGGGAGCTGTTTTTT. This codes for CASSFSLAGDTGELFF.